Listed below are T cell receptor beta chains from one sample, sequenced in a study of CD4 T cells in relation to SARS-CoV-2 and coronaviruses. These receptors lack a known antigen. Some clones are missing from TCRdb's copy, which holds only in-frame ones; the method was immunoSEQ multiplex PCR. Of more than 15,000 clones listed, approximately 80% were seen once; the top ten hold about 21%. The sample comprised CD4+ T cells from PBMCs, cultured in vitro. Receptors were obtained from a human donor in good health. The CDR3 runs from the conserved cysteine through the conserved F or W. D genes are given only for firm matches. Expanded clones get a size class; other rows say once, few or many, or leave the size out.

V	J	D	size	CDR3	DNA
TRBV12-3/TRBV12-4	TRBJ1-2	TRBD1	NA	CASSKNRGWGYTF	TGTGCCAGCAGTAAAAACAGGGGTTGGGGCTACACCTTC
TRBV6-5	TRBJ2-3	TRBD1	NA	CASSNPTGADTQYF	TGTGCCAGCAGTAACCCTACAGGGGCAGATACGCAGTATTTT
TRBV15	TRBJ2-5	NA	NA	CATNTGGETQYF	TGTGCCACCAATACAGGCGGAGAGACCCAGTACTTC
TRBV10-3	TRBJ2-7	TRBD2	few	CAIMGRAGGPSYEQYF	TGTGCCATCATGGGGAGAGCGGGAGGGCCCTCCTACGAGCAGTACTTC
TRBV7-9	TRBJ2-7	NA	few	CASSPSYEQYF	TGTGCCAGCAGCCCCTCCTACGAGCAGTACTTC
TRBV19	TRBJ1-2	TRBD1	NA	CASSIYWDRTYGYTF	TGTGCCAGTAGTATTTATTGGGACAGAACCTATGGCTACACCTTC
TRBV6-5	TRBJ2-3	NA	NA	CASSYAVRYTDTQYF	TGTGCCAGCAGTTACGCGGTCAGATACACAGATACGCAGTATTTT
TRBV6-5	TRBJ1-5	NA	once	CASSVSGTDQPQHF	TGTGCCAGCAGCGTCTCAGGGACGGATCAGCCCCAGCATTTT
TRBV7-8	TRBJ2-1	TRBD2	NA	CASSHGLAVSYNEQFF	TGTGCCAGCAGCCACGGACTAGCGGTCTCCTACAATGAGCAGTTCTTC
TRBV19	TRBJ1-1	NA	NA	CASSRNAGFDRFYTEAFF	TGTGCCAGTAGTAGGAACGCCGGGTTCGACAGATTTTACACTGAAGCTTTCTTT
TRBV19	TRBJ2-7	NA	NA	CASSISAGNYEQYF	TGTGCCAGTAGTATATCCGCAGGAAACTACGAGCAGTACTTC
TRBV10-3	TRBJ2-5	NA	few	CAISEGLAKETQYF	TGTGCCATCAGTGAGGGTCTAGCGAAAGAGACCCAGTACTTC
TRBV6-5	TRBJ1-5	NA	NA	CASRADGNQPQHF	TGTGCCAGCAGGGCGGACGGGAATCAGCCCCAGCATTTT
TRBV6-5	TRBJ2-1	TRBD1	few	CASSYDRGHEQFF	TGTGCCAGCAGTTATGACAGGGGGCATGAGCAGTTCTTC
TRBV5-1	TRBJ2-1	TRBD2	few	CASSWGLGGGNEQFF	TGCGCCAGCAGCTGGGGATTGGGGGGGGGCAATGAGCAGTTCTTC
TRBV6-6	TRBJ1-1	NA	NA	CASSSQGNTEAFF	TGTGCCAGCAGTTCACAGGGAAACACTGAAGCTTTCTTT
TRBV5-1	TRBJ2-1	NA	NA	CASSLEGHLSNEQFF	TGCGCCAGCAGCTTGGAGGGACACCTGTCCAATGAGCAGTTCTTC
TRBV7-3	TRBJ2-5	NA	NA	CASSSGRGQETQYF	TGTGCCAGCAGCTCAGGGCGGGGACAAGAGACCCAGTACTTC
TRBV27	TRBJ2-7	TRBD2	few	CASSLRAGVNYEQYF	TGTGCCAGCAGTTTAAGAGCGGGGGTAAACTACGAGCAGTACTTC
TRBV28	TRBJ1-5	TRBD1	NA	CASSFGTGTGQPQHF	TGTGCCAGCAGTTTCGGGACAGGGACGGGCCAGCCCCAGCATTTT
TRBV28	TRBJ2-3	TRBD2	once	CASISGGGQDTQYF	TGTGCCAGCATCTCGGGAGGAGGGCAAGATACGCAGTATTTT
TRBV7-8	TRBJ2-1	TRBD2	NA	CASSLASGASGRLVEFF	TGTGCCAGCAGCTTAGCTAGCGGGGCTAGCGGGAGACTGGTTGAGTTCTTC
TRBV28	TRBJ1-2	NA	NA	CATFRLGTSNYGYTF	TGTGCCACATTCAGACTCGGGACATCTAACTATGGCTACACCTTC
TRBV19	TRBJ2-1	TRBD1	NA	CASRSHTGGASNEQFF	TGTGCCAGTAGAAGTCATACAGGGGGCGCGAGTAATGAGCAGTTCTTC
TRBV10-3	TRBJ1-2	TRBD1	NA	CATTSRRDSINYGYTF	TGTGCCACCACGTCCCGCCGGGACAGTATAAACTATGGCTACACCTTC
TRBV12-3/TRBV12-4	TRBJ1-3	NA	NA	CASSRGGNTIYF	TGTGCCAGCAGCCGGGGTGGAAACACCATATATTTT
TRBV11-3	TRBJ2-1	NA	few	CASSLYPGQTLYNEQFF	TGTGCCAGCAGCTTATACCCGGGACAAACCTTATACAATGAGCAGTTCTTC
TRBV4-1	TRBJ2-4	TRBD2	NA	CASSQERPGGQAKNIQYF	TGCGCCAGCAGCCAAGAGCGGCCGGGAGGCCAAGCCAAAAACATTCAGTACTTC
TRBV5-5	TRBJ2-7	NA	NA	CASSFMDRPEKQYF	TGTGCCAGCAGCTTTATGGACCGACCTGAAAAGCAGTACTTC
TRBV9	TRBJ2-3	TRBD1	NA	CASSAHGRDRQGKADTQYF	TGTGCCAGCAGCGCCCACGGCCGGGACAGGCAGGGCAAAGCAGATACGCAGTATTTT
TRBV7-7	TRBJ2-1	TRBD2	medium-sized	CASSEGLAAYNEQFF	TGTGCCAGCAGCGAGGGACTAGCGGCCTACAATGAGCAGTTCTTC
TRBV2	TRBJ2-7	NA	NA	CASGGRDEGEQYF	TGTGCCAGCGGGGGGCGAGACGAAGGCGAGCAGTACTTC
TRBV5-1	TRBJ1-4	NA	NA	CASSPRAGRNEKLFF	TGCGCCAGCAGCCCCAGGGCGGGACGCAATGAAAAACTGTTTTTT
TRBV19	TRBJ1-2	NA	NA	CASSYGAVNYGYTF	TGTGCCAGTAGTTATGGGGCAGTAAACTATGGCTACACCTTC
TRBV10-3	TRBJ1-6	TRBD1	NA	CAIRGQGADYNSPLHF	TGTGCCATCAGGGGACAGGGGGCTGACTATAATTCACCCCTCCACTTT
TRBV30	TRBJ2-7	NA	NA	CAWSVPLISYEQYF	TGTGCCTGGAGTGTACCACTAATCTCCTACGAGCAGTACTTC
TRBV30	TRBJ1-5	NA	NA	CAWSGMAAGQPQHF	TGTGCCTGGAGTGGTATGGCAGCGGGGCAGCCCCAGCATTTT
TRBV4-1	TRBJ2-5	TRBD2	NA	CASSQASGMETQYF	TGCGCCAGCAGCCAAGCTAGCGGGATGGAGACCCAGTACTTC
TRBV5-1	TRBJ2-1	TRBD1	NA	CASSQGQVAYNEQFF	TGCGCCAGCAGCCAGGGACAGGTGGCATACAATGAGCAGTTCTTC
TRBV27	TRBJ2-7	NA	once	CASSPYIRPSPYEQYF	TGTGCCAGCAGTCCCTATATCCGGCCATCTCCCTACGAGCAGTACTTC
TRBV2	TRBJ2-4	TRBD2	few	CASSVWIAGGKNIQYF	TGTGCCAGCAGTGTGTGGATAGCGGGAGGGAAAAACATTCAGTACTTC
TRBV10-1	TRBJ2-1	TRBD1	few	CASSDGTDSYNEQFF	TGCGCCAGCAGTGACGGGACAGACTCCTACAATGAGCAGTTCTTC
TRBV10-3	TRBJ1-6	NA	NA	CAISESSGTKDSPLHF	TGTGCCATCAGTGAGTCGTCGGGGACTAAAGATTCACCCCTCCACTTT
TRBV11-3	TRBJ2-1	TRBD2	NA	CASSRRTSGSGNEQFF	TGTGCCAGCAGCAGACGGACTAGCGGGAGTGGGAATGAGCAGTTCTTC
TRBV7-9	TRBJ2-7	NA	NA	CASSPPGGSYEQYF	TGTGCCAGCAGCCCCCCCGGCGGGTCCTACGAGCAGTACTTC
TRBV19	TRBJ2-3	TRBD2	NA	CASSPTGTSRGDTQYF	TGTGCCAGTAGTCCAACCGGGACTAGCCGAGGAGATACGCAGTATTTT
TRBV19	TRBJ2-1	NA	NA	CASSTGMGEQFF	TGTGCCAGTAGTACGGGGATGGGTGAGCAGTTCTTC
TRBV11-1	TRBJ2-7	TRBD2	NA	CASSSGSGRYPEQYF	TGTGCCAGCAGCTCGGGTAGCGGGAGGTACCCTGAGCAGTACTTC
TRBV30	TRBJ1-5	NA	NA	CAWSGIDGYNQPQHF	TGTGCCTGGAGTGGTATCGACGGTTACAATCAGCCCCAGCATTTT
TRBV5-1	TRBJ2-7	NA	NA	CASSSFAGYEQYF	TGCGCCAGCAGCTCTTTCGCGGGGTACGAGCAGTACTTC
TRBV3-1/TRBV3-2	TRBJ1-4	NA	NA	CASSQESGTEKLFF	TGTGCCAGCAGCCAAGAGTCGGGCACTGAAAAACTGTTTTTT
TRBV12-3/TRBV12-4	TRBJ1-5	NA	NA	CASSFGGAQPQHF	TGTGCCAGCAGTTTTGGGGGGGCTCAGCCCCAGCATTTT